The 30 T cell receptor beta chains below all came from one sample that was sequenced in a study of CD8+CD57+ T cells in acquired aplastic anemia. Sequencing was done on patients that had shown CD8+CD57+ cell expansion by flow cytometry. Using genomic DNA as the template, TCR beta VDJ and CDR3 profiling was carried out. TCRdb re-called the reads through MiXCR, storing one row per CDR3 protein. This table has about 200,000 distinct CDR3 sequences, 60% to 80% appearing once. Sequencing was performed on sorted CD4+, CD8+, or CD8+CD57+ T cells (not recorded which) from PBMCs. These receptors came from a human donor with aplastic anemia.

This clonotype was observed at least ten times. This chain uses TRBV14 with TRBJ2-4; 9 nucleotides line up with TRBD2. The CDR3 is 19 residues long. With 1 base clipped from V and 4 bases from J, the junction kept 14 bases outside the gene matches. Germline CDR1 reads SGHDN; CDR2 reads FVKESK. In DNA form, the CDR3 reads TGTGCCAGCAGCCAAGGTCCAGGAAACCTAGCGGGGACTAAAAACATTCAGTACTTC. It encodes CASSQGPGNLAGTKNIQYF.

This clonotype was seen ten or more times. The chain joins TRBV29-1 to TRBJ2-7; 7 bases fit TRBD1. J gave up 2 bases and V 5 bases, and 9 bases lay outside the gene matches. The CDR3 contains 14 residues. CDR1 and CDR2 (germline): SQVTM, ANQGSEA. CDR3 DNA: TGCAGCGTTTGGGGCACAGGGGATACCTACGAGCAGTACTTC. Amino acid sequence: CSVWGTGDTYEQYF.

This clonotype has a single count. A much larger clonotype is one base distant, so this may be a read error. A read error is likely, as this CDR3 ends without the conserved phenylalanine or tryptophan. The rearrangement uses TRBV11-2 and TRBJ2-3; either TRBD1 or TRBD2 may fit D (5 bases each). The germline CDR1 and CDR2 sequences are SGHAT and FQNNGV. V lost 0 bases, J lost 4 bases, and 11 bases lay in between. The CDR3 loop spans 15 amino acids. CDR3 DNA: TGTGCCAGCAGCTTAGAAACGCAGGGAGCAGATACGCAGTATGTT. Its protein product is CASSLETQGADTQYV.

This clonotype has only one observation. The chain links TRBV2 to TRBJ2-1; no clear D. The CDR3 extends over 12 amino acids. Germline CDR1 reads SNHLY; CDR2 reads FYNNEI. The ends were cut back, 3 bases at V and 12 bases at J, with 12 bases in the middle. The CDR3 coding sequence is TGTGCCAGCAGTGACGAGGCCCCCAGGCAGTTCTTC. This gives the protein CASSDEAPRQFF.

The V and J genes are TRBV5-1 and TRBJ2-5, with D perhaps TRBD1 (5 bases). The J call may be incorrect, as the DNA end agrees better with TRBJ2-1. This CDR3 is 15 amino acids long. CDR1 is SGHRS and CDR2 is YFSETQ in the germline V gene. The CDR3 protein is CASSLEDGHYNEQFF. The CDR3 DNA reads as TGCGCCAGCAGCTTGGAAGATGGACATTACAATGAGCAGTTCTTC.

V usage is TRBV2 and J usage is TRBJ2-7, with D possibly being TRBD1 (5 bases). Trimming shortened V by 7 bases and J by 3 bases, and 13 bases separated the two germline ends. This CDR3 region has 13 residues. Germline lookup yields CDR1 SNHLY and CDR2 FYNNEI. The chain's CDR3 is CASIQGPNYEQYF. The CDR3 region has the DNA TGTGCCAGCATCCAGGGCCCTAACTACGAGCAGTACTTC. Looking up the rest from reference TRBV2 and TRBJ2-7 gives the full variable domain: EPEVTQTPSHQVTQMGQEVILRCVPISNHLYFYWYRQILGQKVEFLVSFYNNEISEKSEIFDDQFSVERPDGSNFTLKIRSTKLEDSAMYFCASIQGPNYEQYFGPGTRLTVT.

The table lists this clonotype with a few counts. This sequence joins TRBV7-9 and TRBJ2-7; maybe TRBD1 (6 bases). V was cut by 5 bases and J by 0 bases, with 17 bases left in between. Germline V gives CDR1 SEHNR, CDR2 FQNEAQ (reference sequence). The CDR3 consists of 16 residues. CDR3 bases: TGTGCCAGCAGCCCCCGGACAGCGCCGAGCTCCTACGAGCAGTACTTC. This gives the protein CASSPRTAPSSYEQYF.

The V gene is TRBV20-1, the J gene TRBJ2-7; 8 bases align to TRBD1. The CDR3 has 15 amino acids. Germline V gene lookup returns CDR1 DFQATT and CDR2 SNEGSKA (reference sequence). Trimming at V came to 3 bases and at J to 5 bases, leaving 12 bases not matched to a gene. The CDR3 bases are TGCAGTGCTAGGGGCATTTCAGGGGGCAGGGACGAGCAGTACTTC. It is translated as CSARGISGGRDEQYF.

The rearrangement joins TRBV12-3 or TRBV12-4 to TRBJ2-5; TRBD2 might be the D (5 bases). Trimming left V 4 bases short and J 3 bases short, with 9 bases between. This CDR3 contains 13 residues. As DNA, the CDR3 is TGTGCCAGCAGTTCCGGACTGGAAGAGACCCAGTACTTC. Translating gives CASSSGLEETQYF.

On this clonotype: The germline gene is not matched at one end of the junction; a read error may be the cause. The chain couples TRBV24-1 to TRBJ1-1; no definite D call. Germline CDR1 KGHDR, CDR2 SFDVKD. The CDR3 has 11 amino acids. The CDR3 bases are TGTGCCACCATGGGAAACACTGAAGCTCTCTTT. Protein sequence: CATMGNTEALF.

This clonotype was observed many times. This rearrangement joins TRBV19 to TRBJ1-1; D unresolved. Trimming removed 3 bases from V and 2 bases from J, with 7 bases in between. The CDR3 runs 13 residues. Germline V gives CDR1 LNHDA, CDR2 SQIVND (reference sequence). CDR3 loop: CASSIYVNTEAFF. DNA for the CDR3: TGTGCCAGTAGTATCTATGTTAACACTGAAGCTTTCTTT.

This clonotype has just one count. The final CDR3 position lacks the conserved phenylalanine or tryptophan, pointing to a likely read error. The rearrangement joins TRBV7-8 to TRBJ1-1, with no clear D. V was shortened by 1 base and J by 6 bases, with 12 bases between the two germline ends. The CDR3 is 14 amino acids. From germline, CDR1 is SGHVS and CDR2 FQNEAQ. CDR3 sequence: CASSLVIRSAEAFS. CDR3 nucleotides: TGTGCCAGCAGCTTAGTTATCCGGAGCGCTGAAGCTTTCTCT.

The V and J genes are TRBV10-3 and TRBJ2-7, with D possibly being TRBD1 (5 bases). The CDR3 has 10 amino acids. Trimming took 2 bases from V and 9 from J, leaving 5 bases between them. The germline gives CDR1 ENHRY, CDR2 SYGVKD. DNA of the CDR3: TGTGCCATCAGTGAGCAGGGGCAGTACTTC. Translating it yields CAISEQGQYF.

The chain combines TRBV2 with TRBJ2-5, with 7 bases fitting TRBD2. CDR3 length: 13 amino acids. CDR1 is SNHLY, CDR2 FYNNEI, per germline. The V segment lost 6 bases and the J segment 2 bases; nucleotides outside the gene matches: 3. Here the CDR3 DNA reads TGTGCCAGCAGCCTACTAGCGCAAGAGACCCAGTACTTC. Translation gives CASSLLAQETQYF.

This chain joins TRBV5-1 and TRBJ2-1, with D perhaps matching TRBD2 (5 bases). Germline assignment: CDR1 SGHRS and CDR2 YFSETQ. The germline V and J ends were trimmed by 0 bases and 10 bases, with 17 bases remaining between them. The CDR3 has 15 residues. The CDR3 protein is CASSLGGEWSGEQFF. DNA for the CDR3: TGCGCCAGCAGCTTGGGCGGCGAGTGGTCGGGAGAGCAGTTCTTC.

This rearrangement joins TRBV9 to TRBJ2-3; tentatively, D is TRBD2 (5 bases). The CDR3 spans 14 residues. V lost 6 bases to trimming and J lost 2 bases, with 13 bases between them. Per germline, CDR1 SGDLS and CDR2 YYNGEE. Here the CDR3 DNA reads TGTGCCAGCAATTCCGGCCTAGCCACAGATACGCAGTATTTT. Its translation is CASNSGLATDTQYF. Full variable domain (missing parts from reference TRBV9 and TRBJ2-3): DSGVTQTPKHLITATGQRVTLRCSPRSGDLSVYWYQQSLDQGLQFLIQYYNGEERAKGNILERFSAQQFPDLHSELNLSSLELGDSALYFCASNSGLATDTQYFGPGTRLTVL.

J is TRBJ1-4 and V is TRBV20-1, with 9 bases lining up with TRBD1. J was trimmed by 6 bases and V by 5 bases; bases with no gene match: 7. Germline assignment: CDR1 DFQATT and CDR2 SNEGSKA (reference sequence). This CDR3 has 14 amino acids. CDR3 sequence (DNA): TGCAGTGCTGGGGGACAGGGAGGATATGAAAAACTGTTTTTT. Its translation is CSAGGQGGYEKLFF.

The chain combines TRBV24-1 with TRBJ2-3, with 10 bases matching TRBD2. This CDR3 is 17 amino acids long. The germline V gene encodes CDR1 KGHDR and CDR2 SFDVKD. V lost 2 bases and J lost 1; bases outside the gene matches: 5. The CDR3 here is CATSDSRLAGRTDTQYF. The CDR3 nucleotides read TGTGCCACCAGTGATTCAAGACTAGCGGGTCGCACAGATACGCAGTATTTT.

This clonotype was counted a few times. The V call is TRBV10-3, the J call TRBJ2-7; D possibly matches TRBD1 or TRBD2 (5 bases each). V was shortened by 8 bases and J by 1 base, with 6 bases between the two germline ends. This CDR3 contains 11 residues. Looked up from germline, CDR1 is ENHRY and CDR2 is SYGVKD. The DNA of the CDR3 is TGTGCCATCGGGGGATCCTACGAGCAGTACTTC. Amino acids: CAIGGSYEQYF.

This chain connects TRBV12-3 or TRBV12-4 to TRBJ2-1; D is ambiguous. Trimming cost V 3 bases and J 5 bases, with 8 bases left between them. CDR3 length: 13 residues. Here the CDR3 reads CASSFTNDNEQFF. CDR3 nucleotide sequence: TGTGCCAGCAGTTTCACGAACGACAATGAGCAGTTCTTC.

This sequence joins TRBV5-5 and TRBJ2-7; 7 nucleotides agree with TRBD1. Germline CDR1 and CDR2: SGHKS and YYEKEE (reference sequence). The length of the CDR3 is 16 residues. V was clipped by 4 bases and J by 1 base; unmatched bases: 11. The CDR3 spells CASSTDRSTTSYEQYF. The CDR3 region has the DNA TGTGCCAGCAGCACGGACAGGAGTACTACTTCCTACGAGCAGTACTTC.

The chain employs TRBV7-9 and TRBJ2-2; 9 positions match TRBD2. The V and J ends lost 1 base and 8 bases, in that order; junction bases with no gene match: 8. CDR1 and CDR2 from the germline V gene are SEHNR and FQNEAQ (reference sequence). The CDR3 sequence is 16 residues long. DNA for the CDR3: TGTGCCAGCAGCTTAGACCCGAGCGGGGGGATGGGGGAGCTGTTTTTT. Amino acids: CASSLDPSGGMGELFF.

This clonotype was observed at least ten times. The chain carries TRBV5-1 and TRBJ2-1; D possibly corresponds to TRBD1 (5 bases). CDR3 size: 12 residues. CDR1 and CDR2 (germline): SGHRS, YFSETQ. Trimming removed 4 bases from V and 9 bases from J, with 11 bases in between. CDR3 sequence reads: CASSLTGAEQFF. CDR3 in DNA: TGCGCCAGCAGCCTAACAGGCGCTGAGCAGTTCTTC.

The rearrangement joins TRBV15 to TRBJ1-2, with D maybe TRBD1 (5 bases). Trimming left V 0 bases short and J 7 bases short, with 12 bases between. Germline V gene lookup returns CDR1 LNHNV and CDR2 YYDKDF (reference sequence). This CDR3 has 14 amino acids. The chain's CDR3 is CATSRDTGVGGYTF. CDR3 sequence (DNA): TGTGCCACCAGCAGAGATACGGGGGTTGGTGGCTACACCTTC.

This clonotype was counted a single time. The chain uses TRBV25-1 and TRBJ1-1, with 8 bases lining up with TRBD1. CDR1 is MGHDK, CDR2 SYGVNS, per germline. V was pared by 4 bases and J by 4 bases, with 8 bases of the junction left unmatched. This CDR3 is 15 amino acids long. In DNA form, the CDR3 reads TGTGCCAGCAGTGCGACAGGGGCATTGGGCACTGAAGCTTTCTTT. This codes for CASSATGALGTEAFF.

V and J are TRBV2 and TRBJ1-6, with D possibly TRBD1 on 6 matching bases. This CDR3 region has 17 residues. The V gene's germline CDR1 is SNHLY and CDR2 FYNNEI. V was trimmed by 9 bases and J by 8 bases, leaving 26 bases between them. The CDR3 protein is CASFLKDSRDHHSPLHF. The CDR3 bases are TGTGCCAGTTTCTTAAAGGACAGCCGCGATCACCATTCACCCCTCCACTTT.

A few counts support this clonotype. This chain connects TRBV7-9 to TRBJ1-2; D gene ambiguous. Trimming took 5 bases from V and 4 from J, leaving 11 bases between them. Germline values: CDR1 SEHNR, CDR2 FQNEAQ (reference sequence). CDR3 length: 13 residues. The CDR3 protein is CASSPDGPYGYTF. As DNA, the CDR3 is TGTGCCAGCAGCCCGGACGGCCCCTATGGCTACACCTTC.

The chain couples TRBV20-1 to TRBJ2-2, with 8 bases lining up with TRBD2. V gave up 2 bases and J gave up 1 base; unmatched junction bases: 0. Germline CDR1 is DFQATT and CDR2 is SNEGSKA (reference sequence). This CDR3 has 14 amino acids. DNA for the CDR3: TGCAGTGCTAGACTAGCGGGGAACACCGGGGAGCTGTTTTTT. This sequence encodes CSARLAGNTGELFF.

This clonotype occurred once. CDR3 amino acids: CASALQDRGAGYTF. The CDR3, as DNA: TGTGCTAGTGCCCTACAGGACAGGGGGGCTGGCTACACCTTC. The V call is TRBV12-5, the J call TRBJ1-2, with 10 bases fitting TRBD1. After removal of 7 bases from V and 7 bases from J, the junction contained 9 bases not matched to a gene. This CDR3 contains 14 residues. CDR1 and CDR2 (germline): LGHNT, FRNRAP.

The J gene is TRBJ2-3, the V gene TRBV29-1, with 10 bases identical to TRBD1. The ends lost 6 bases at V and 14 bases at J; junction bases unmatched: 17. Germline V CDR1 and CDR2: SQVTM, ANQGSEA. The CDR3 consists of 14 residues. CDR3 sequence reads: CSVTGTGDVTRMYF. The CDR3 DNA sequence: TGCAGCGTCACAGGGACAGGGGACGTGACTAGGATGTATTTT.